Each of the 15 T cell receptor beta chains below was sequenced from the same sample in a study of persistence of HIV-infected CD4 T cells. An overlapping HIV-1 Gag peptide pool stimulated these cells at about 1 ug/peptide/mL. CD4+ T cells upregulating both CD40 ligand and CD69 were sorted as responding cells. The immunoSEQ assay was version 4, run in survey mode. Measured with immunoSEQ multiplex PCR; TCRdb has only the in-frame clones, and not every one. The repertoire holds under 20,000 clones, with 50% to 70% as singletons. No antigen has been identified for these receptors. The material was CD4+ T cells sorted from PBMCs after approximately 19-hour stimulation, obtained from a patient who received antiretroviral therapy. These receptors originate from an adult woman with HIV who was CMV-seropositive.

This rearrangement joins TRBV30 to TRBJ1-2, with unresolved D. Germline V gene lookup returns CDR1 GTSNPN and CDR2 SVGIG (reference sequence). CDR3 length: 15 residues. The V and J ends lost 6 bases and 3 bases respectively, with 20 bases between them. This CDR3 reads CACRTRDQRHYGYTF. CDR3 coding DNA: TGTGCCTGTAGAACAAGGGATCAGAGGCACTATGGCTACACCTTC.

The chain couples TRBV5-1 to TRBJ1-2; TRBD1 aligns across 10 bases. Germline V gives CDR1 SGHRS, CDR2 YFSETQ. Trimming cost V 2 bases and J 2 bases; bases outside gene matches: 6. CDR3 size: 16 residues. CDR3 coding DNA: TGCGCCAGCAGCTTCCCTAGGGGACAGGGGAACTATGGCTACACCTTC. This encodes CASSFPRGQGNYGYTF.

By its share, this clone is medium-sized. The chain combines TRBV7-9 with TRBJ1-5, with a tentative D call TRBD1 (6 bases). With 5 bases removed from V and 7 bases from J, the gap between germline ends came to 12 bases. Germline loops: CDR1 SEHNR, CDR2 FQNEAQ (reference sequence). The CDR3 contains 13 residues. Here the CDR3 reads CASSDTGGQPQHF. The CDR3 DNA reads TGTGCCAGCAGCGACACGGGGGGCCAGCCCCAGCATTTT.

The gene calls are TRBV6-5 and TRBJ2-7; D gene ambiguous. Trimming took off 10 bases at V and 1 base at J, with 8 bases between the two ends. The CDR3 covers 11 residues. Per the germline V gene, CDR1 is MNHEY and CDR2 is SVGAGI. CDR3 loop: CATSQSYEQYV. The CDR3 bases are TGTGCCACGTCACAGTCCTACGAGCAGTACGTC.

This clone was seen a few times. V usage is TRBV6-4 and J usage is TRBJ2-2; 7 nucleotides align to TRBD1. Looked up from germline, CDR1 is MRHNA and CDR2 is SNTAGT. CDR3 size: 17 residues. The trim removed 1 base at V and 0 bases at J, leaving 5 bases unmatched. CDR3 sequence: CASSDFNRGPNTGELFF. Here the CDR3 DNA reads TGTGCCAGCAGTGACTTTAATAGGGGGCCGAACACCGGGGAGCTGTTTTTT.

The chain couples TRBV7-8 to TRBJ1-5; possible D gene TRBD1, 5 bases. Germline V gene data show CDR1 as SGHVS and CDR2 as FQNEAQ. The CDR3 has 15 amino acids. V gave up 5 bases and J gave up 6 bases, with 17 bases separating them. The CDR3 protein is CASSKTPGSGQPQHF. The CDR3, as DNA: TGTGCCAGCAGCAAAACCCCAGGGTCCGGTCAGCCCCAGCATTTT.

This chain uses TRBV5-6 with TRBJ1-6, with 8 bases aligning to TRBD1. CDR1 SGHDT and CDR2 YYEEEE come from the germline V gene. The V and J ends lost 3 bases and 7 bases, in that order; junction bases with no gene match: 12. The CDR3 has 17 residues. This chain's CDR3 is CASSSLPGGGRNSPLHF. CDR3 nucleotides: TGTGCCAGCAGCTCCCTTCCAGGGGGCGGTAGGAATTCACCCCTCCACTTT.

This clone was seen a handful of times. This chain joins TRBV19 and TRBJ1-2; D is ambiguous. V lost 6 bases and J lost 5, with 7 bases in between. This CDR3 comprises 11 residues. Germline V gene lookup returns CDR1 LNHDA and CDR2 SQIVND (reference sequence). The CDR3 DNA reads as TGTGCCAGTAGGACACCGTATGGCTACACCTTC. Protein: CASRTPYGYTF.

The V gene is TRBV3-1 (or the pseudogene TRBV3-2), the J gene TRBJ1-1; possibly TRBD1 for D (6 bases). Trimming removed 4 bases from V and 6 bases from J, with 12 bases in between. This CDR3 has 13 residues. Germline V gene lookup returns CDR1 LGHDT and CDR2 YNNKEL (reference sequence). The CDR3 protein is CASSPQGSPEAFF. The CDR3, as DNA: TGTGCCAGCAGCCCACAGGGTTCCCCTGAAGCTTTCTTT.

This chain links TRBV30 with TRBJ1-1; D is unresolved. This CDR3 contains 16 residues. The ends were cut back, 0 bases at V and 0 bases at J, with 14 bases in the middle. Germline values: CDR1 GTSNPN, CDR2 SVGIG (reference sequence). CDR3 protein: CAWSVIRVGMNTEAFF. The DNA for the CDR3 is TGTGCCTGGAGTGTAATTAGGGTGGGAATGAACACTGAAGCTTTCTTT.

The rearrangement uses TRBV19 and TRBJ1-1, with TRBD1 matching 8 bases. The CDR3 loop spans 13 amino acids. V was clipped by 7 bases and J by 4 bases; unmatched bases: 5. Germline V CDR1 and CDR2: LNHDA, SQIVND (reference sequence). The CDR3, as DNA: TGTGCCAGTATTCCCCAGGGGGCCACTGAAGCTTTCTTT. This encodes CASIPQGATEAFF.

Only one count was recorded for this clone. The rearrangement uses TRBV7-9 and TRBJ1-2, with D hard to call. V lost 3 bases to trimming and J lost 6 bases, with 17 bases between them. Germline CDR1 SEHNR, CDR2 FQNEAQ (reference sequence). CDR3 length: 15 amino acids. The CDR3 DNA is TGTGCCAGCAGCTTCCTATTGGGCGGTCTGAATGGCTACACCTTC. This encodes CASSFLLGGLNGYTF.

J is TRBJ2-3 and V is TRBV20-1, with no clear D. The CDR3 runs to 11 residues. Germline CDR1 reads DFQATT; CDR2 reads SNEGSKA (reference sequence). CDR3 in amino acids: CTAQITDTQYF. In DNA form, the CDR3 reads TGCACAGCGCAAATTACAGATACGCAGTATTTT.

The chain employs TRBV20-1 and TRBJ1-2, with a weak D call TRBD1 (5 bases). V lost 3 bases, J lost 6 bases, and 17 bases lay in between. From germline, CDR1 is DFQATT and CDR2 SNEGSKA (reference sequence). This CDR3 has 14 residues. CDR3 sequence: CSASPPLSGHGYTF. DNA of the CDR3: TGCAGTGCTAGTCCCCCCCTATCAGGGCATGGCTACACCTTC.

The chain uses TRBV30 and TRBJ2-3; D ambiguous. This CDR3 is 11 amino acids long. The germline V gene encodes CDR1 GTSNPN and CDR2 SVGIG (reference sequence). Trimming shortened V by 4 bases and J by 5 bases, and 7 bases separated the two germline ends. For the CDR3, the DNA is TGTGCCTGGACTTTGGGAGATACGCAGTATTTT. Protein sequence: CAWTLGDTQYF. Looking up the rest from reference TRBV30 and TRBJ2-3 gives the full variable domain: SQTIHQWPATLVQPVGSPLSLECTVEGTSNPNLYWYRQAAGRGLQLLFYSVGIGQISSEVPQNLSASRPQDRQFILSSKKLLLSDSGFYLCAWTLGDTQYFGPGTRLTVL.